This TCR beta chain comes out of a study of patients and donors after allogeneic stem cell transplantation. TCRdb itself ran the RT-PCR reads through MiXCR, one entry per CDR3 protein. Here the sample spans approximately 160,000 distinct CDR3 sequences, about 24% being singletons. Germline V lookup: CDR1 LGHDT, CDR2 YNNKEL (reference sequence). Trimming removed 3 bases at V and 2 bases at J, with 8 bases between. The CDR3 is 13 amino acids. This rearrangement joins TRBV3-1 to TRBJ2-7, with no clear D. The sequencing sample was made of blood, either unsorted or a sorted T cell fraction (not recorded which). This receptor was obtained from a human donor who was either an allogeneic HSCT recipient or a stem cell or donor lymphocyte infusion donor (not recorded which). It is not recorded whose cells these are; they may come from a transplant donor. The DNA for the CDR3 is TGTGCCAGCAGCCATTTAACCCCCTACGAGCAGTACTTC. This codes for CASSHLTPYEQYF.